This TCR beta chain was captured by sequencing in a study of blood T cell repertoires in COVID-19. Generated by immunoSEQ multiplex PCR, the TCRdb table keeps only in-frame clones and is missing some. The data contain 150,000 to 200,000 clones, around 87% of them singletons. Germline V gives CDR1 MNHEY, CDR2 SVGAGI. V lost 6 bases and J lost 5, with 17 bases in between. The CDR3 consists of 15 residues. J is TRBJ1-5 and V is TRBV6-5; tentatively, D is TRBD1 (6 bases). This TCR was sampled from a man between 18 and 29 years old with acute or convalescent COVID-19. The specimen sequenced was peripheral blood. This CDR3 reads CASSLGGSRDQPQHF. The CDR3 nucleotides are TGTGCCAGCAGCCTTGGGGGCAGTAGAGATCAGCCCCAGCATTTT.